This T cell receptor beta chain was sequenced during a study of read filtering for tumor transcriptome and immune sequencing. Study summary: DNase treatment preceded whole-transcriptome library preparation. TCR-mapped reads were about 4.05 to 11 million with IR-seq versus about 85 to 1273 with RNA-seq.

This clonotype was seen repeatedly, ten times or more. Its specificity is not known. At the time of active disease, bone marrow was collected from every patient. Trimming shortened V by 3 bases and J by 5 bases, and 11 bases separated the two germline ends. Per germline, CDR1 SNHLY and CDR2 FYNNEI. The CDR3 runs to 14 residues. From around 440 ng of RNA, a library with molecular barcoded alpha/delta and beta/gamma adaptors was made. TCRdb reprocessed the reads with MiXCR, giving one entry per CDR3 protein. This sample carries about 90,000 distinct CDR3 sequences, more than 9% of them seen once, and the ten largest clones take 15%. The study's findings and limits: Dropping single-read clonotypes raised IR-seq and RNA-seq shared-clonotype correlation.

The chain couples TRBV2 to TRBJ2-4; TRBD2 is a possible D gene (6 bases). This TCR was sampled from a donor at least 40 years old with multiple myeloma. Input material: a population of CD138-negative cells sorted from bone marrow. This CDR3 is CASSDRTTQNIQYF. CDR3 nucleotide sequence: TGTGCCAGCAGTGACCGGACTACCCAAAACATTCAGTACTTC.